This TCR beta chain was observed in a study of OX40 agonist ivuxolimab in advanced cancers. As for the study more broadly: Ivuxolimab was a fully human IgG2 agonistic monoclonal antibody targeting the costimulatory receptor OX40 (CD134). Peripheral TCRbeta sequencing aimed to test whether ivuxolimab altered TCR sequence diversity and caused clonal T-cell expansion. Partial responses were achieved by three dose-escalation patients, of whom one had hepatocellular carcinoma and two had cutaneous melanoma. The monotherapy dose-escalation portion (N ≈ 52 patients) of the phase I ivuxolimab trial is reported in the paper. In the dose-escalation cohort, approximately 83% of patients were male, and the mean age was roughly 56 years with a range of about 23 to 79. Intravenous ivuxolimab was administered to patients every 2 weeks at six dose levels: 0.01, 0.1, 0.3, 1.5, 3 and 10 mg/kg. Among the roughly 52 dose-escalation patients, about 19 had hepatocellular carcinoma, 15 melanoma, 9 renal cell carcinoma and 9 head and neck cancer. Prior anti-PD-1, anti-PD-L1 or anti-CTLA-4 therapy was permitted, and 40% to 50% of dose-escalation patients had received checkpoint inhibitors.

The trial excluded patients who had a history of autoimmune disease or were on systemic immunosuppression. Peripheral blood for TCR sequencing was drawn from every dose cohort at baseline, at cycle 4 day 1 and at cycle 7 day 1. The samples were taken from a phase I, first-in-human, multicenter, open-label dose-escalation trial of ivuxolimab. Adults with locally advanced or metastatic head and neck squamous cell, hepatocellular, melanoma or renal cell carcinoma were enrolled in the trial. Before TCR sequencing, CD4+ T cells and CD8+ T cells from peripheral blood were sorted into separate populations. This clone came up a few times. Its specific antigen is unknown. Per-nucleotide qualities are absent, and no much larger clonotype sits a single base away. Measured from the cysteine to the phenylalanine, the CDR3 is 16 residues long. The read is trimmed to its CDR3 DNA, 48 bases read in frame from base 1. For this chain, trimming is 3 bases at the V end and 8 bases at the J end, and the number of junction bases without a gene match is 12. From a lookup of the germline V gene, CDR1 and CDR2 are SGHTA and FQGNSA.

For sequencing of the TCRbeta CDR3 region, genomic DNA was extracted from the sorted cells. The immunoSEQ Assay was used for sequencing of TCRbeta CDR3 regions. TCRdb retrieved this table from immuneACCESS and kept in-frame rearrangements only. Not all clones are present; in checked studies, unresolved V genes account for under half, and no reason is known for the remainder. This sample gives under 55,000 clones in total; around 84% of them show up just once. Clones ranked in the top ten supply roughly 15% of the sample. Broad study findings and their caveats: At doses of 0.1 to 3.0 mg/kg, clonal expansion of both CD4+ and CD8+ T cells in blood was seen between baseline and week 6. After ivuxolimab, CD8+ T cells had more expanded clones than CD4+ T cells on average. Low levels of normalized T-cell clonal expansion were also seen in some nonresponding patients. The antigen specificity of the peripheral T cells that underwent clonal expansion was not determined. In the 0.1-3.0 mg/kg groups, partial responders had among the lowest normalized peripheral clonal expansion, particularly in CD8+ T cells.

The input for sequencing was CD4+ or CD8+ T cells sorted from blood, taken in a trial of the OX40 agonist ivuxolimab. The origin of this receptor is an adult with an advanced solid tumor such as melanoma, head and neck, liver or kidney cancer. The V and J segments used are TRBV7-2 and TRBJ1-2; TRBD1 lines up with 10 middle nucleotides. The nucleotides read TGTGCCAGCAGCTTCGGGACAGGGGCTCCCCTGCAAGGCTACACCTTC. It encodes CASSFGTGAPLQGYTF.